Below, 25 T cell receptor beta chains from the same sample are listed, as sequenced in a study of beta chain features in type 1 diabetes. Study-level points and caveats: There was a moderate but significant shortening of TCRB CDR3s in all four CD4+ subsets of Type 1 diabetes patients.

cDNA synthesis used the whole RNA isolate, giving expressed TCRB sequences. The data were produced by immunoSEQ multiplex PCR, yet TCRdb's version contains in-frame clones alone and is incomplete. The repertoire consists of 400,000 or so clones, with over 8.5% occurring once and the leading ten covering 0.6%. No antigens are known for them. The material sequenced was central memory CD4+ T cells from blood. The origin of the receptors is a man between 25 and 39 years old with type 1 diabetes.

This clone showed up just a few times. This rearrangement joins TRBV28 to TRBJ1-2; 9 positions match TRBD1. The V and J ends lost 5 bases and 2 bases, in that order; junction bases with no gene match: 6. Germline assignment: CDR1 MDHEN and CDR2 SYDVKM. The CDR3 spans 15 residues. The CDR3 nucleotides read TGTGCCAGCAGTCCTACCGGGACAGGGAACTATGGCTACACCTTC. Amino acid sequence: CASSPTGTGNYGYTF.

This clone was recorded many times. The gene calls are TRBV23-1 and TRBJ2-1, with a tentative D call TRBD1 (6 bases). TRBV23-1 is an ORF, and what it does is uncertain. The V end was cut by 0 bases, the J end by 4 bases, with 10 bases between. This CDR3 region has 15 residues. The CDR3 reads CASSQSRGIYNEQFF. DNA for the CDR3: TGCGCCAGCAGTCAATCCAGGGGTATATACAATGAGCAGTTCTTC.

This clone showed up just a few times. J is TRBJ2-7 and V is TRBV6-6, with TRBD1 matching 7 bases. CDR3 length equals 14 residues. Germline V lookup: CDR1 MNHNY, CDR2 SVGAGI (reference sequence). V dropped 4 bases and J dropped 3; count of bases not matched to a gene: 6. This CDR3 is CASSSRDRDYEQYF. CDR3 bases: TGTGCCAGCAGTTCCCGGGACAGAGACTACGAGCAGTACTTC.

CDR3: CASSVDRVDSGNTIYF. The CDR3 DNA reads as TGTGCCAGCAGTGTGGACAGGGTTGACTCTGGAAACACCATATATTTT. The rearrangement links TRBV2 to TRBJ1-3, with 8 bases aligning to TRBD1. CDR3 length: 16 amino acids. CDR1 is SNHLY, CDR2 FYNNEI, per germline. The ends lost 4 bases at V and 0 bases at J; junction bases unmatched: 5.

This clone was seen a handful of times. V is TRBV13 and J is TRBJ1-1, with D perhaps TRBD1 (6 bases). Trimming stripped 6 bases from V and 2 bases from J, with 13 bases between. CDR3 size: 14 residues. Germline V gives CDR1 PRHDT, CDR2 FYEKMQ (reference sequence). The CDR3 region is CASSTGLSNTEAFF. As DNA, the CDR3 is TGTGCCAGCAGTACAGGGTTGTCCAACACTGAAGCTTTCTTT.

The chain uses TRBV2 and TRBJ1-1; no definite D call. This CDR3 has 13 residues. V lost 6 bases to trimming and J lost 3 bases, with 11 bases between them. Germline V gene lookup returns CDR1 SNHLY and CDR2 FYNNEI. As DNA, the CDR3 is TGTGCCAGCAGGGGTTTGGCGGACACTGAAGCTTTCTTT. It codes for CASRGLADTEAFF.

This rearrangement joins TRBV6-6 to TRBJ1-1; TRBD1 matches at 7 bases. With 5 bases clipped from V and 2 bases from J, the junction kept 5 bases outside the gene matches. The CDR3 is made up of 14 amino acids. Per the germline V gene, CDR1 is MNHNY and CDR2 is SVGAGI (reference sequence). CDR3 sequence (DNA): TGTGCCAGCAGTCGCACAGGGGATAACACTGAAGCTTTCTTT. Translated, it gives CASSRTGDNTEAFF.

The V gene is TRBV10-3, the J gene TRBJ2-1, with 11 bases aligning to TRBD1. V dropped 10 bases and J dropped 8; count of bases not matched to a gene: 10. CDR3 length: 14 residues. CDR1 ENHRY and CDR2 SYGVKD come from the germline V gene. The CDR3 spells CASRLGQGADEQFF. The CDR3 bases are TGTGCCAGCAGACTAGGACAGGGGGCGGATGAGCAGTTCTTC.

V is TRBV5-1 and J is TRBJ2-3; weak D call: TRBD2 (5 bases). Germline values: CDR1 SGHRS, CDR2 YFSETQ. The CDR3 is 13 amino acids. Trimming stripped 6 bases from V and 4 bases from J, with 12 bases between. The CDR3 region is CASNQEVADTQYF. CDR3 DNA sequence: TGCGCCAGCAATCAGGAGGTCGCAGATACGCAGTATTTT. The full variable domain, with the rest looked up from reference TRBV5-1 and TRBJ2-3, is KAGVTQTPRYLIKTRGQQVTLSCSPISGHRSVSWYQQTPGQGLQFLFEYFSETQRNKGNFPGRFSGRQFSNSRSEMNVSTLELGDSALYLCASNQEVADTQYFGPGTRLTVL.

This clone was observed many times. The chain carries TRBV7-9 and TRBJ1-5; D not resolved. V lost 1 base to trimming and J lost 3 bases, with 1 base between them. The CDR3 has 12 residues. CDR1 and CDR2 from the germline V gene are SEHNR and FQNEAQ (reference sequence). CDR3 region: CASSLDNQPQHF. CDR3 bases: TGTGCCAGCAGCTTAGACAATCAGCCCCAGCATTTT. The full variable domain, its missing parts supplied by reference TRBV7-9 and TRBJ1-5, is DTGVSQNPRHKITKRGQNVTFRCDPISEHNRLYWYRQTLGQGPEFLTYFQNEAQLEKSRLLSDRFSAERPKGSFSTLEIQRTEQGDSAMYLCASSLDNQPQHFGDGTRLSIL.

This clone was counted a few times. This rearrangement joins TRBV21-1 to TRBJ2-7. TRBV21-1 counts as a pseudogene. The CDR3 totals 13 residues. The CDR3 DNA reads TGTGCCAGCAGCACCGGCCATAACTACGAGCAGTACTTC. This translates into CASSTGHNYEQYF.

The chain is built from TRBV5-4 and TRBJ2-3; unclear D gene. The CDR3 sequence is 12 residues long. The V and J ends lost 4 bases and 2 bases respectively, with 5 bases between them. Germline V gives CDR1 SGHNT, CDR2 YYREEE (reference sequence). The CDR3 protein is CASSPDTDTQYF. DNA for the CDR3: TGTGCCAGCAGCCCAGACACAGATACGCAGTATTTT.

This clone was recorded at least ten times. Other DNA sequences of this sample code for an identical CDR3. The chain has TRBV29-1 and TRBJ2-1, with TRBD2 matching 7 bases. There are 12 residues in the CDR3. Germline V lookup: CDR1 SQVTM, CDR2 ANQGSEA. The V segment lost 3 bases and the J segment 10 bases; nucleotides outside the gene matches: 6. Written as DNA, the CDR3 is TGCAGCGTTGATGGAGCGGGAAGGGAGCAGTTCTTC. Amino acid sequence: CSVDGAGREQFF.

This clone was seen only a few times. The chain is built from TRBV11-3 and TRBJ2-5; D gene ambiguous. CDR3 length: 13 amino acids. Germline CDR1 is SGHNT and CDR2 is YENEEA. V gave up 5 bases and J gave up 1 base, with 8 bases separating them. The CDR3 sequence is CASSPLSQETQYF. The CDR3 DNA reads as TGTGCCAGCAGCCCCCTGTCCCAAGAGACCCAGTACTTC.

This clone was detected only a few times. The V gene is TRBV5-1, the J gene TRBJ1-1; D is possibly TRBD1 (6 bases). Germline V gene lookup returns CDR1 SGHRS and CDR2 YFSETQ. This CDR3 contains 14 residues. V was shortened by 4 bases and J by 10 bases, with 20 bases between the two germline ends. The CDR3 reads CASSPLEGGFVAFF. Written as DNA, the CDR3 is TGCGCCAGCAGCCCCCTCGAGGGGGGATTCGTAGCTTTCTTT.

This chain uses TRBV6-1 with TRBJ1-1, with D hard to call. Between the trimmed V and J ends, which lost 6 bases and 0 bases, there was a span of 5 bases. This CDR3 has 12 residues. Germline CDR1 and CDR2: MNHNS and SASEGT. The CDR3 is CASRRLNTEAFF. Here the CDR3 DNA reads TGTGCCAGCAGGCGCCTGAACACTGAAGCTTTCTTT.

This clone was recorded a few times. The V gene is TRBV7-9, the J gene TRBJ2-2; D unclear. V lost 5 bases to trimming and J lost 3 bases, with 4 bases between them. Germline CDR1 reads SEHNR; CDR2 reads FQNEAQ (reference sequence). CDR3 size: 12 residues. CDR3 sequence (DNA): TGTGCCAGCAGCCGGGACACCGGGGAGCTGTTTTTT. As protein: CASSRDTGELFF.

The sample holds a few counts of this clone. The V call is TRBV5-4, the J call TRBJ2-7; TRBD2 aligns across 8 bases. The CDR3 sequence is 15 residues long. V trimming: 3 bases; J trimming: 3 bases; junction bases outside the gene matches: 8. The germline CDR1 and CDR2 sequences are SGHNT and YYREEE (reference sequence). CDR3 sequence: CASSSRAAGGYEQYF. The CDR3 DNA is TGTGCCAGCAGCTCGAGGGCCGCGGGGGGCTACGAGCAGTACTTC.

The chain couples TRBV6-5 to TRBJ1-1; 7 nucleotides align to TRBD1. Germline CDR1 and CDR2: MNHEY and SVGAGI. V dropped 6 bases and J dropped 1; count of bases not matched to a gene: 5. This CDR3 is 14 amino acids long. CDR3 sequence reads: CASRPRTGNTEAFF. In DNA form, the CDR3 reads TGTGCCAGCAGACCACGGACAGGGAACACTGAAGCTTTCTTT.

This sequence joins TRBV7-2 and TRBJ2-7; the D call may be TRBD1 or TRBD2 (5 bases each). This CDR3 has 14 residues. V shed 5 bases and J shed 3 bases, with 14 bases lying between them. Germline assignment: CDR1 SGHTA and CDR2 FQGNSA. The CDR3 bases are TGTGCCAGCAGCCCCGGGGACGGACTCTACGAGCAGTACTTC. Residues: CASSPGDGLYEQYF.

Ten or more counts support this clone. This chain connects TRBV28 to TRBJ1-3; D not resolved. V was trimmed by 5 bases and J by 0 bases, leaving 11 bases between them. The CDR3 consists of 15 residues. Per the germline V gene, CDR1 is MDHEN and CDR2 is SYDVKM. CDR3 residues: CASSPSDASGNTIYF. CDR3 in DNA: TGTGCCAGCAGTCCGTCAGATGCCTCTGGAAACACCATATATTTT.

The chain joins TRBV9 to TRBJ2-5; D is tentatively TRBD1 or TRBD2 (5 bases each). V shed 4 bases and J shed 10 bases, with 14 bases lying between them. The CDR3 is 12 residues long. The germline V gene encodes CDR1 SGDLS and CDR2 YYNGEE. CDR3 DNA: TGTGCCAGCAGCCGGGACGGGCAAATCCAGTACTTC. Encoded protein: CASSRDGQIQYF.

The chain carries TRBV9 and TRBJ2-1, with 12 bases fitting TRBD2. CDR1 and CDR2 (germline): SGDLS, YYNGEE. There are 16 residues in the CDR3. J was trimmed by 6 bases and V by 4 bases; bases with no gene match: 8. The CDR3 region has the DNA TGTGCCAGCAGCCCCAGGACTAGCGGGGCCCTCAATGAGCAGTTCTTC. Protein product: CASSPRTSGALNEQFF.

This clone has only a few counts. J is TRBJ2-3 and V is TRBV7-8, with 7 positions matching TRBD2. Germline V lookup: CDR1 SGHVS, CDR2 FQNEAQ. Unmatched junction bases numbered 15, after V lost 5 bases and J lost 4 bases. The CDR3 is made up of 17 amino acids. The CDR3 protein is CASSALAATGLADTQYF. CDR3 DNA: TGTGCCAGCAGCGCTCTAGCGGCGACCGGTCTAGCAGATACGCAGTATTTT.

The chain carries TRBV2 and TRBJ2-5; D may be TRBD1 (6 bases). There are 13 residues in the CDR3. Germline-derived CDR1 and CDR2 are SNHLY and FYNNEI. Trimming pared 6 bases from V and 1 base from J, leaving 9 bases between. The CDR3 DNA is TGTGCCAGCAGCGGACAGACCCAAGAGACCCAGTACTTC. Its protein is CASSGQTQETQYF.